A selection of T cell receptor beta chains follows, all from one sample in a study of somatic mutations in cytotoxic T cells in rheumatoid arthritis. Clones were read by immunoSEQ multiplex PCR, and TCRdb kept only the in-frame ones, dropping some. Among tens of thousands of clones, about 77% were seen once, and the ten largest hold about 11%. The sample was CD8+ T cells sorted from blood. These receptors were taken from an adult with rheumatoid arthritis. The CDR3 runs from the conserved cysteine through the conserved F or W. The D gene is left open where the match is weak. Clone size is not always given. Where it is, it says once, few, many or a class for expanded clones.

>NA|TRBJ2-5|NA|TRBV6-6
CASKGETQYF
TGTGCCAGTAAAGGAGAGACCCAGTACTTC
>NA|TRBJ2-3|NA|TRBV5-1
CASSLEVATDTQYF
TGCGCCAGCAGCTTGGAGGTAGCCACAGATACGCAGTATTTT
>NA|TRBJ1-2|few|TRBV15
CATSREGNYGYTF
TGTGCCACCTCACGGGAGGGCAACTATGGCTACACCTTC
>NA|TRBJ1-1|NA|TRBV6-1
CASIRGNTEAFF
TGTGCCAGCATCCGGGGGAACACTGAAGCTTTCTTT
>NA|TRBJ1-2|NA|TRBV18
CASSPGGSYGYTF
TGTGCCAGCTCACCGGGGGGAAGCTATGGCTACACCTTC
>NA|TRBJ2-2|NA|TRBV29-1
CSVEQGYTGELFF
TGCAGCGTTGAACAGGGGTACACCGGGGAGCTGTTTTTT
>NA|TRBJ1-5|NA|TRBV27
CASSFHSFNQPQHF
TGTGCCAGCAGTTTTCACAGTTTTAATCAGCCCCAGCATTTT
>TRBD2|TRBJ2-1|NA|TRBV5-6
CASSFASGRHNEQFF
TGTGCCAGCAGCTTCGCTAGCGGGCGCCACAATGAGCAGTTCTTC
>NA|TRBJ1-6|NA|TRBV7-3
CASSLTYKNSPLHF
TGTGCCAGCAGCTTAACGTATAAGAATTCACCCCTCCACTTT
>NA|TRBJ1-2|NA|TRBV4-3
CASSQDRGGPLYGYTF
TGCGCCAGCAGCCAAGATCGGGGTGGGCCTCTCTATGGCTACACCTTC
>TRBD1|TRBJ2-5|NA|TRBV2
CASRGDSHQETQYF
TGTGCCAGCAGGGGGGACAGCCACCAAGAGACCCAGTACTTC
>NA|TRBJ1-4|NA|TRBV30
CAWGRGEKLFF
TGTGCCTGGGGGCGAGGTGAAAAACTGTTTTTT
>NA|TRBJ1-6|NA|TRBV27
CASSLDRGNSPLHF
TGTGCCAGCAGTTTAGATAGGGGAAATTCACCCCTCCACTTT
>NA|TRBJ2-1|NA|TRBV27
CASRPRLAEPYNEQFF
TGTGCCAGCAGACCTAGATTAGCGGAGCCATACAATGAGCAGTTCTTC
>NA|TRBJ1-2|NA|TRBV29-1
CSVEDRSYTF
TGCAGCGTGGAGGACAGATCCTACACCTTC
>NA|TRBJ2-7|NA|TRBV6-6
CASSYSSYEQYF
TGTGCCAGCAGTTACTCCTCCTACGAGCAGTACTTC
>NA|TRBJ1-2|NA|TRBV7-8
CASSSGNYGYTF
TGTGCCAGCAGCTCAGGGAACTATGGCTACACCTTC
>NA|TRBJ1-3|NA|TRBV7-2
CASSLERGPGNTIYF
TGTGCCAGCAGCTTAGAGCGCGGTCCGGGAAACACCATATATTTT
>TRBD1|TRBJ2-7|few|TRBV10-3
CAIRQGEAYEQYF
TGTGCCATCAGACAGGGGGAGGCCTACGAGCAGTACTTC
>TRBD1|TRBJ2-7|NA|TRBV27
CASSSGQGFNEQYF
TGTGCCAGCAGTTCGGGACAGGGGTTTAACGAGCAGTACTTC
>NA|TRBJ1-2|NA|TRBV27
CASSFYVGDGYTF
TGTGCCAGCAGTTTTTACGTGGGGGATGGCTACACCTTC
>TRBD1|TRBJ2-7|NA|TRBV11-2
CASSWDRLEQYF
TGTGCCAGCAGCTGGGACAGGCTTGAGCAGTACTTC
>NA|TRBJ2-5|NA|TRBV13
CASSSRDNQETQYF
TGTGCCAGCAGCTCCCGGGACAACCAAGAGACCCAGTACTTC
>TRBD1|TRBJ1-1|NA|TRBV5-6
CASSPLGTGALNTEAFF
TGTGCCAGCAGCCCGCTTGGGACAGGGGCCCTGAACACTGAAGCTTTCTTT
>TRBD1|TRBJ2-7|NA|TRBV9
CASSVNRDRVSYEQYF
TGTGCCAGCAGCGTAAACCGGGACAGGGTTTCCTACGAGCAGTACTTC
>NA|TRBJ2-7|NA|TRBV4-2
CASSQGWEQYF
TGTGCCAGCAGCCAGGGCTGGGAGCAGTACTTC
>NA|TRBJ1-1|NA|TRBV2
CASSDRAGTEAFF
TGTGCCAGCAGTGATAGGGCGGGCACTGAAGCTTTCTTT
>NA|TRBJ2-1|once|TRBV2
CASSDWNEQFF
TGTGCCAGCAGTGATTGGAATGAGCAGTTCTTC
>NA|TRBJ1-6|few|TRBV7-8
CASSLAGEISPLHF
TGTGCCAGCAGCTTAGCGGGGGAGATTTCACCCCTCCACTTT
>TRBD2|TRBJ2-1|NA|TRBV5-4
CASSLGLAFEQFF
TGTGCCAGCAGCTTGGGACTAGCATTTGAGCAGTTCTTC
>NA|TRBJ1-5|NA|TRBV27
CASSLSWQGNQPQHF
TGTGCCAGCAGTTTATCGTGGCAGGGAAATCAGCCCCAGCATTTT
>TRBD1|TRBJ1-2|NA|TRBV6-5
CASSWGQGGDYTF
TGTGCCAGCAGTTGGGGACAGGGGGGTGACTACACCTTC
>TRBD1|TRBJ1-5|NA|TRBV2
CASSAGQGASNQPQHF
TGTGCCAGCAGCGCGGGACAGGGGGCCAGCAATCAGCCCCAGCATTTT
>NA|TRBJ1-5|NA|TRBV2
CASRAGYGNQPQHF
TGTGCCAGCAGGGCAGGGTACGGCAATCAGCCCCAGCATTTT
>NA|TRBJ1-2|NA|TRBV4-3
CASSQGLAGGSYGYTF
TGCGCCAGCAGCCAAGGCTTAGCGGGGGGTAGCTATGGCTACACCTTC
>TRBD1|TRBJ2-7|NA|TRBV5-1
CASSPPGQWTGEQYF
TGCGCCAGCAGCCCCCCGGGACAGTGGACTGGGGAGCAGTACTTC
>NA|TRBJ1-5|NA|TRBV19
CASSLIPMGNQPQHF
TGTGCCAGTAGTCTAATACCTATGGGGAATCAGCCCCAGCATTTT
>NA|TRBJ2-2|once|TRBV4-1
CASSPSRGGGTGELFF
TGCGCCAGCAGCCCCTCTAGGGGGGGTGGGACCGGGGAGCTGTTTTTT
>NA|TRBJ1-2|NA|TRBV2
CASSPQRTLYGYTF
TGTGCCAGCAGTCCACAGAGAACGCTCTATGGCTACACCTTC
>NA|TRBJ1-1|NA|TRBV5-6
CASSLWQGPKSTEAFF
TGTGCCAGCAGCTTGTGGCAGGGCCCTAAGAGCACTGAAGCTTTCTTT
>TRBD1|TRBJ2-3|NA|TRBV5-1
CASSFGNAGGSRDTQYF
TGCGCCAGCAGCTTCGGAAACGCAGGGGGCTCGAGGGATACGCAGTATTTT
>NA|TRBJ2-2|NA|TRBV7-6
CASSLERAGELFF
TGTGCCAGCAGCTTAGAGAGAGCCGGGGAGCTGTTTTTT
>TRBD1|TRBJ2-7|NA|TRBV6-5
CASSYSGTGSYEQYF
TGTGCCAGCAGTTACTCAGGGACAGGCTCCTACGAGCAGTACTTC
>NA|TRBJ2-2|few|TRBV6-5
CASSYSTGDTGELFF
TGTGCCAGCAGTTACTCGACAGGAGACACCGGGGAGCTGTTTTTT